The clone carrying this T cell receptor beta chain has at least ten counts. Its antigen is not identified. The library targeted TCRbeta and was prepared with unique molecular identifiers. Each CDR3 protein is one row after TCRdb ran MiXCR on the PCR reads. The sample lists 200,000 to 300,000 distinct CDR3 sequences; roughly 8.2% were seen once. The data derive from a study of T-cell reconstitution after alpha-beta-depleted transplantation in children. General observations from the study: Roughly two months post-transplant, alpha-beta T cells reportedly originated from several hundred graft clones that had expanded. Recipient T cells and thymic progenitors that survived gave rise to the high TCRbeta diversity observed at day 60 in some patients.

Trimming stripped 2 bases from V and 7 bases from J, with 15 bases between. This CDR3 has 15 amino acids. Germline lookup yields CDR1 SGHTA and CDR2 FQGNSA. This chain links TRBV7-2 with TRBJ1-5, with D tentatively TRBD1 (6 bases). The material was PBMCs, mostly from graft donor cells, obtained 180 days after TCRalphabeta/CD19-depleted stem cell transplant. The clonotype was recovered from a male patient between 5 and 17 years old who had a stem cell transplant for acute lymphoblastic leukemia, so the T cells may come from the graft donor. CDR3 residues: CASSLLPGVEQPQHF. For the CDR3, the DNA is TGTGCCAGCAGCTTACTACCAGGGGTAGAACAGCCCCAGCATTTT.